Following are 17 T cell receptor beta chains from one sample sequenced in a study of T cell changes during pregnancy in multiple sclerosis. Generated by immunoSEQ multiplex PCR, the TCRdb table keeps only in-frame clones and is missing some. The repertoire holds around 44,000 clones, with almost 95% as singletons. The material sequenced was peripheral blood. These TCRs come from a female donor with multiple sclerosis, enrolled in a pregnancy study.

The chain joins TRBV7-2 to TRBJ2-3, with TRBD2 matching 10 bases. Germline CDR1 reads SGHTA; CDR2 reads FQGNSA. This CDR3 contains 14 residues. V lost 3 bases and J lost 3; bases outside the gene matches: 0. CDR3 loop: CASSLGLATDTQYF. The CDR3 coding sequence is TGTGCCAGCAGCTTGGGACTAGCGACAGATACGCAGTATTTT.

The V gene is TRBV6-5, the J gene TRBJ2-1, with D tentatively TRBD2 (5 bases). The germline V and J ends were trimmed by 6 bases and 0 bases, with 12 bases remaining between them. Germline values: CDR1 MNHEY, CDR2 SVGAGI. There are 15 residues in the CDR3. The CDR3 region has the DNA TGTGCCAGCAGGCCGGGGTCTTCCTCCTACAATGAGCAGTTCTTC. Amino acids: CASRPGSSSYNEQFF.

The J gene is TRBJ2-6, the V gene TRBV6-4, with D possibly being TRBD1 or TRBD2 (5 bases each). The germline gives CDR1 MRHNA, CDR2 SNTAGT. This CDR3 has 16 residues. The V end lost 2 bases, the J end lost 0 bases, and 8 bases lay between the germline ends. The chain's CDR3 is CASSDGGGSGANVLTF. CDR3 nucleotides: TGTGCCAGCAGTGACGGTGGGGGCTCTGGGGCCAACGTCCTGACTTTC.

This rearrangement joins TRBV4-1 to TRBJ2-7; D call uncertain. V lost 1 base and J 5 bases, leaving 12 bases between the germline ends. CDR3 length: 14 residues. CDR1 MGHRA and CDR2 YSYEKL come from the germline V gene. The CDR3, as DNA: TGCGCCAGCAGCCAAGTTGCACGGGCAGACGAGCAGTACTTC. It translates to CASSQVARADEQYF.

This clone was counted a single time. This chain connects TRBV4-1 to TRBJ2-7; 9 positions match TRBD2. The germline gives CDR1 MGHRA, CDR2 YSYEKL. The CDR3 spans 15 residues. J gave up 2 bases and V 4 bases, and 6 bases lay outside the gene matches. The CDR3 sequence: CASSLRAGGTYEQYF. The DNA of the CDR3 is TGCGCCAGCAGCCTTCGAGCGGGAGGCACCTACGAGCAGTACTTC.

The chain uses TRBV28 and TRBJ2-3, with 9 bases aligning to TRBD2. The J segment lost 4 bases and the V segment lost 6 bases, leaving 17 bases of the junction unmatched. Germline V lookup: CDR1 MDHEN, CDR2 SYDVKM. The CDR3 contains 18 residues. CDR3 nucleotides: TGTGCCAGCAGCCCGTACCCTAGCGGGACCTCCATGTCAGATACGCAGTATTTT. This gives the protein CASSPYPSGTSMSDTQYF. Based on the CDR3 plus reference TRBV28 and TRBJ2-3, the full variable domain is DVKVTQSSRYLVKRTGEKVFLECVQDMDHENMFWYRQDPGLGLRLIYFSYDVKMKEKGDIPEGYSVSREKKERFSLILESASTNQTSMYLCASSPYPSGTSMSDTQYFGPGTRLTVL.

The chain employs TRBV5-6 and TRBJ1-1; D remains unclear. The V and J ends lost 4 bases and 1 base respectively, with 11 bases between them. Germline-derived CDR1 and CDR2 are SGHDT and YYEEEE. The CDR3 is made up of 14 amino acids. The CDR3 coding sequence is TGTGCCAGCAGCACTGGACGGTGGAACACTGAAGCTTTCTTT. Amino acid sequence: CASSTGRWNTEAFF.

Here the CDR3 DNA reads TGTGCCAGCAGCTCCCGGACAGGGGCTAACTATGGCTACACCTTC. Translating it yields CASSSRTGANYGYTF. The chain employs TRBV11-2 and TRBJ1-2; 9 bases are a match to TRBD1. Trimming at V came to 4 bases and at J to 0 bases, leaving 3 bases not matched to a gene. The CDR3 totals 15 residues. Germline V gene sequence: CDR1 SGHAT, CDR2 FQNNGV.

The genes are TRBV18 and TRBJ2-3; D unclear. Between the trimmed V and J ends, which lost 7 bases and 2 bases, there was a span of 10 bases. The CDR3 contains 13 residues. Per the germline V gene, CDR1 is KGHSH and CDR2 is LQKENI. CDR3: CASYLGTTDTQYF. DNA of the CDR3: TGTGCCAGCTACCTAGGTACCACAGATACGCAGTATTTT.

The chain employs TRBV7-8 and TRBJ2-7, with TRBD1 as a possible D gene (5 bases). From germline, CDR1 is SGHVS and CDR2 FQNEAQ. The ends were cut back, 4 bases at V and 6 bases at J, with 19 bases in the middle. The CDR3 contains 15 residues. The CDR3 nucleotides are TGTGCCAGCAGCTCAGGGTCCATGGGGTACGTCGAGCAGTACTTC. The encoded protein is CASSSGSMGYVEQYF.

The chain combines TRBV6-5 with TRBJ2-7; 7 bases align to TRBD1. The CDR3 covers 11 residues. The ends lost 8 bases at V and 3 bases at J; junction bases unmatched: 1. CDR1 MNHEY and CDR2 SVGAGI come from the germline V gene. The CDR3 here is CASGDSYEQYF. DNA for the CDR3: TGTGCCAGCGGGGACAGCTACGAGCAGTACTTC.

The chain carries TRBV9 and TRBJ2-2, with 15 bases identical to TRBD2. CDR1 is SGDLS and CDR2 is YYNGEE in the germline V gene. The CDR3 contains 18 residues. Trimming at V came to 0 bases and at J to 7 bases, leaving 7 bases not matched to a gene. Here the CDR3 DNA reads TGTGCCAGCAGCGTAGGGACTAGCGGGAGGGCCAAGGGCGGGGAGCTGTTTTTT. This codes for CASSVGTSGRAKGGELFF.

CDR3 coding DNA: TGTGCCAGCAGCCCGACTAGCGATGAGACCCAGTACTTC. Protein product: CASSPTSDETQYF. The V and J genes are TRBV5-5 and TRBJ2-5; 8 nucleotides align to TRBD2. The CDR3 contains 13 residues. The germline V gene encodes CDR1 SGHKS and CDR2 YYEKEE (reference sequence). The ends lost 4 bases at V and 5 bases at J; junction bases unmatched: 4.

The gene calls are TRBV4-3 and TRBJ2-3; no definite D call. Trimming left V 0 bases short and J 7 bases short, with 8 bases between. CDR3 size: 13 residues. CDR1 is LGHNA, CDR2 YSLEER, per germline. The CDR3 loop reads CASSQEGGNTQYF. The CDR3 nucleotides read TGCGCCAGCAGCCAAGAAGGTGGGAATACGCAGTATTTT.

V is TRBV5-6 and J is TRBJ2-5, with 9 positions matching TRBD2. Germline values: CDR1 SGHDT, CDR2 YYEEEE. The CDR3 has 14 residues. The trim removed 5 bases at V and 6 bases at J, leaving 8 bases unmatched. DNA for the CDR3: TGTGCCAGCAGTCTCCCTAGCGGGAAAAAGACCCAGTACTTC. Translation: CASSLPSGKKTQYF.

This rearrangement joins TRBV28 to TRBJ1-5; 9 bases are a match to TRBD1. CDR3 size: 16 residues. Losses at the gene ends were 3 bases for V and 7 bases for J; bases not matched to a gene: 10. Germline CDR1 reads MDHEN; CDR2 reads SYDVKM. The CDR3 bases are TGTGCCAGCAGTTTGTTGAACAGGGGGCAAGGACAGCCCCAGCATTTT. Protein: CASSLLNRGQGQPQHF. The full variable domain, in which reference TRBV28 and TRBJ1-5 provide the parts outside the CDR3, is DVKVTQSSRYLVKRTGEKVFLECVQDMDHENMFWYRQDPGLGLRLIYFSYDVKMKEKGDIPEGYSVSREKKERFSLILESASTNQTSMYLCASSLLNRGQGQPQHFGDGTRLSIL.

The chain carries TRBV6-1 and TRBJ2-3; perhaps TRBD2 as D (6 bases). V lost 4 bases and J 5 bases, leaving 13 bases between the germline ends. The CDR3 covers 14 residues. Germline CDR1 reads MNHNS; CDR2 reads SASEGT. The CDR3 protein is CASSAGGSGDTQYF. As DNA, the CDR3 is TGTGCCAGCAGTGCCGGAGGTAGCGGAGATACGCAGTATTTT.